The clone carrying this T cell receptor (beta chain) was counted a few times. Its antigen remains unknown. This sample was taken from a study of T cell responses to AZD1222 COVID-19 vaccine. General study results and limits: Two AZD1222 doses significantly raised spike-specific TCR breadth and depth over controls. Mapped onto spike, vaccine-associated CD4 TCRs spanned it and were dominant at 160-218 and 743-854. Donors skewed white British and female; clonal diversity was possibly underestimated. Researchers took repertoire samples only after the peak T cell response had come.

Repertoires were generated with immunoSEQ multiplex PCR, while TCRdb's copy carries only in-frame clones and drops some. The sample has about 120,000 clones; 85% to 90% are singletons. The trim removed 5 bases at V and 8 bases at J, leaving 17 bases unmatched. Germline CDR1 and CDR2: SSHAT and FNYEAQ (reference sequence). This CDR3 is 17 amino acids long. The sample was peripheral blood, taken on day 0 of AZD1222 vaccination. The gene calls are TRBV7-7 and TRBJ2-1; TRBD2 aligns across 8 bases. This clonotype was sampled from an adult in good health. The CDR3 here is CASSRGLAGTSMDEQFF. CDR3 bases: TGTGCCAGCAGCCGAGGTCTCGCCGGGACTAGTATGGATGAGCAGTTCTTC.